This T cell receptor beta chain was documented in a study of cytomegalovirus exposure and HLA in healthy donors (dated by TCRdb to the late 2010s). Notes on the research overall: The approximately 710 repertoires of the first cohort and the 110 or so validation repertoires were produced on the same platform, according to a later analysis. The study aimed to test whether cataloging public T cell receptors could reveal signatures of past pathogen exposure. A separate validation cohort of more than 100 different subjects was used in addition to the roughly 700-subject first cohort. The study combined high-throughput TCR immunosequencing, statistical association of individual TCRs with disease status, and machine learning to predict cytomegalovirus infection status. General conclusions and limits of the study: Most TCR sequences were seen in very few donors, while some public TCRs were found in many individuals. In the study, around 150 TCR beta chains were listed as associated with cytomegalovirus. In vitro tests confirmed that a few of the cytomegalovirus-associated TCR beta chains recognize cytomegalovirus antigens. Of the cluster scores, approximately 95% were above 0 in a later analysis, which found that TCRs clustered in the first cohort also tended to co-occur in the 95 to 150 validation repertoires. The authors suggested that the approach could potentially be generalized to other disease states and immunological phenotypes. A later analysis lacked HLA typing for the validation cohort, so it scored co-occurrence in that cohort across all 120 repertoires. In both the original and validation cohorts, the classifier was reported to diagnose cytomegalovirus status with high specificity and sensitivity.

Library preparation was by the immunoSEQ multiplex PCR assay. The study's own analysis went as follows. A statistical classification framework was developed to diagnose cytomegalovirus status using the catalog of TCR beta chain sequences. TCRdb obtained this table from immuneACCESS and retained in-frame rearrangements with V and J assigned. These tables miss some clones; where compared with another copy, unresolved V genes account for less than half of the shortfall, and the remainder is unexplained. Clone size and the V and J calls come from that table; the DNA yielded D and trimming. The table for this sample lists around 250,000 clones; 90% of them were counted only once. The ten biggest clones cover 0.37% of the sample. The CDR3 sequence holds 14 residues, the cysteine and phenylalanine included. Only the CDR3 part of the read is kept: 42 bases, read in frame from the first base. The junction shows trimming of 5 bases on V and 4 bases on J, plus 13 bases between the germline ends. From a lookup of the germline V gene (reference sequence), CDR1 and CDR2 are SEHNR and FQNEAQ.

As concerns this clone: Its antigen is still unknown. The input lacks base qualities; no much larger clone sits a single base away.

Donors formed part of the validation cohort, which comprised approximately 130 subjects and was distinct from the first cohort of 690 or so subjects. This sequence was found in a woman aged 18 to 35 in good health and CMV-seronegative. The sample was PBMCs. In this chain, TRBV7-9 is recombined with TRBJ2-3; TRBD2 is a possible D gene, resting on 6 matching bases. The CDR3 protein: CASSQTTSSDTQYF. The bases are TGTGCCAGCAGCCAAACGACTAGTTCAGATACGCAGTATTTT.